This paragraph reports one T cell receptor beta chain. The data originate from a study of T-cell reconstitution after alpha-beta-depleted transplantation in children. Unique molecular identifiers were incorporated when the TCRbeta library was constructed. TCRdb independently ran MiXCR on the PCR reads; one entry per CDR3 protein. The sample contains hundreds of thousands of distinct CDR3 sequences, less than 15% of which appear only once. CDR1 DFQATT and CDR2 SNEGSKA come from the germline V gene (reference sequence). CDR3 length equals 12 residues. V gave up 4 bases and J gave up 7 bases, with 11 bases separating them.

The receptor was isolated from a girl aged 2-10 years with congenital amegakaryocytic thrombocytopenia, due to receive a stem cell transplant. This sample comprised PBMCs, obtained before TCRalphabeta/CD19-depleted stem cell transplant. The rearrangement links TRBV20-1 to TRBJ1-5, with D possibly matching TRBD1 (6 bases). CDR3 sequence reads: CSATTGFQPQHF. Written as DNA, the CDR3 is TGCAGTGCTACCACAGGGTTCCAGCCCCAGCATTTT.